This TCR beta chain was recorded in a study of radiotherapy plus CTLA-4 blockade in lung cancer. This clone was detected a few times. This table comes from immunoSEQ multiplex PCR, and its TCRdb copy is limited to in-frame clones, with some not included. Of approximately 45,000 clones in the sample, roughly 60% were seen once. Looked up from germline, CDR1 is SGHVS and CDR2 is FQNEAQ. The CDR3 consists of 16 residues. Between the trimmed V and J ends, which lost 4 bases and 8 bases, there was a span of 20 bases. The chain combines TRBV7-8 with TRBJ1-4, with a possible D match to TRBD1 (6 bases). Sequenced material: peripheral blood, taken from a patient treated with radiotherapy plus ipilimumab. This sequence was found in a human donor with non-small cell lung cancer who had a partial response to radiotherapy plus ipilimumab. The CDR3 loop is CASSSDTGYTGEKLFF. The DNA for the CDR3 is TGTGCCAGCAGCTCAGACACAGGGTATACTGGGGAAAAACTGTTTTTT.